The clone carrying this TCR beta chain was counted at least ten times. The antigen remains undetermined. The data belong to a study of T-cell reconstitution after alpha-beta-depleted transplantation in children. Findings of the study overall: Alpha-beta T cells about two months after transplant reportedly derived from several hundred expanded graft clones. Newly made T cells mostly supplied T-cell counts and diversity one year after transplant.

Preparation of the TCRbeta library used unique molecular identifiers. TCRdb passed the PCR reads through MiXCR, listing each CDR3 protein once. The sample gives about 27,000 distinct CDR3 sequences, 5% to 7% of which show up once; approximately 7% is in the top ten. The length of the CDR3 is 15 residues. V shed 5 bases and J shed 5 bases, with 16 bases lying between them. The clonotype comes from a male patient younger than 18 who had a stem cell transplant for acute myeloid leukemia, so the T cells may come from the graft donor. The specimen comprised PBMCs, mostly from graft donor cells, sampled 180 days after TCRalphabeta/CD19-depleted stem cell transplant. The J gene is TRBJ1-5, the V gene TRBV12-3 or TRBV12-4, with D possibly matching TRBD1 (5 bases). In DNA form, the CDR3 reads TGTGCCAGCAGTCCGCCGGGACGGAAGTATCAGCCCCAGCATTTT. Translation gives CASSPPGRKYQPQHF.